The 23 T cell receptor beta chains in this list originate from one sample, sequenced in a study of T cells in Graves' hyperthyroidism and ophthalmopathy. Researchers took RNA transcripts and amplified the TCR beta CDR3 regions from them. The HTBI primer set served for first-round RT-PCR of the TCR CDR3. TCRdb re-analysed the multiplex PCR reads in MiXCR, keeping a single row per CDR3 protein. The sample has hundreds of thousands of distinct CDR3 sequences, about 14% seen once. The sequenced material came from blood. The receptors come from a woman in her forties or fifties with Graves' ophthalmopathy.

The chain joins TRBV5-1 to TRBJ2-5; 8 bases agree with TRBD2. The germline V gene has CDR1 SGHRS and CDR2 YFSETQ. This CDR3 comprises 14 residues. J was trimmed by 5 bases and V by 4 bases; bases with no gene match: 7. CDR3 in amino acids: CASSRERESETQYF. CDR3 nucleotides: TGCGCCAGCAGCCGGGAGCGGGAGTCGGAGACCCAGTACTTC.

The rearrangement uses TRBV6-1 and TRBJ2-1; TRBD2 matches 7 bases. The CDR3 spans 11 residues. The V gene end was trimmed by 6 bases and the J gene end by 12 bases; junction bases not matched to a gene: 5. Germline V gives CDR1 MNHNS, CDR2 SASEGT. The CDR3: CASRNREAQFF. CDR3 nucleotides: TGTGCCAGCAGGAACCGGGAGGCGCAGTTCTTC.

This clonotype was seen at least ten times. The chain joins TRBV5-1 to TRBJ2-5; 10 nucleotides agree with TRBD2. With 0 bases clipped from V and 4 bases from J, the junction kept 6 bases outside the gene matches. This CDR3 spans 16 amino acids. CDR1 and CDR2 (germline): SGHRS, YFSETQ. CDR3 coding DNA: TGCGCCAGCAGCTTGGCCGCTAGCGGGAGCGGAGAGACCCAGTACTTC. Translated: CASSLAASGSGETQYF.

This clonotype was picked up a small number of times. This rearrangement joins TRBV7-2 to TRBJ2-3, with 8 bases identical to TRBD1. J gave up 2 bases and V 2 bases, and 9 bases lay outside the gene matches. CDR3 size: 17 residues. Germline V gene sequence: CDR1 SGHTA, CDR2 FQGNSA. CDR3 bases: TGTGCCAGCAGCTTAAGGAGTGGGCAGGGGGCCACAGATACGCAGTATTTT. This gives the protein CASSLRSGQGATDTQYF.

This clonotype has at least ten counts. The V call is TRBV28, the J call TRBJ2-5, with D tentatively TRBD1 (5 bases). Trimming took 4 bases from V and 1 from J, leaving 10 bases between them. The CDR3 is 14 residues long. Germline V lookup: CDR1 MDHEN, CDR2 SYDVKM. CDR3 loop: CASSSTVSQETQYF. The CDR3 DNA reads as TGTGCCAGCAGTTCGACAGTCTCCCAAGAGACCCAGTACTTC.

Remarks on this clonotype: The conserved phenylalanine or tryptophan is not found at the CDR3 terminus, so this likely reflects a read error. The genes are TRBV29-1 and TRBJ1-1; D gene ambiguous. The V gene lost 7 bases and the J gene lost 3 bases, with 15 bases spanning the gap. This CDR3 spans 13 amino acids. Looked up from germline, CDR1 is SQVTM and CDR2 is ANQGSEA. The CDR3 loop is CSADHRSYTEAFS. Here the CDR3 DNA reads TGCAGCGCAGATCACAGATCGTACACTGAAGCTTTCTCT.

This clonotype came up many times. The chain is built from TRBV5-6 and TRBJ2-5; D gene unclear. Trimming took 5 bases from V and 2 from J, leaving 19 bases between them. CDR1 is SGHDT, CDR2 YYEEEE, per germline. The CDR3 runs 16 residues. The CDR3 DNA is TGTGCCAGCAGTCCAGGAGACATCGAGCTTCAAGAGACCCAGTACTTC. Amino acid sequence: CASSPGDIELQETQYF.

This clonotype was seen ten or more times. The J gene is TRBJ2-1, the V gene TRBV6-2 or TRBV6-3, with 12 positions matching TRBD2. This CDR3 comprises 16 residues. Germline CDR1 is MNHEY and CDR2 is SVGEGT. V dropped 2 bases and J dropped 6; count of bases not matched to a gene: 5. This CDR3 is CASSYLLAGGSNEQFF. The CDR3 DNA follows: TGTGCCAGCAGTTACCTTCTAGCGGGAGGGTCCAATGAGCAGTTCTTC.

The table lists this clonotype with a few counts. V gene TRBV6-9 combines with J gene TRBJ2-3; TRBD2 aligns across 8 bases. V lost 3 bases to trimming and J lost 5 bases; unmatched junction nucleotides: 13. Germline lookup yields CDR1 MNHGY and CDR2 SVAAGI. The CDR3 runs 17 residues. For the CDR3, the DNA is TGTGCCAGCAGTTACGATCCGGGACTAGTGGGGGGAGATACGCAGTATTTT. It translates to CASSYDPGLVGGDTQYF.

The chain has TRBV29-1 and TRBJ2-1; D uncertain. The CDR3 loop spans 9 amino acids. V lost 4 bases and J 11 bases, leaving 6 bases between the germline ends. Germline CDR1 is SQVTM and CDR2 is ANQGSEA. CDR3 sequence (DNA): TGCAGCGTTGCCCGTAAGCAGTTCTTC. Its protein product is CSVARKQFF.

This clonotype was found many times. V is TRBV3-1 and J is TRBJ1-5; the D gene is possibly TRBD1 (6 bases). Looked up from germline, CDR1 is LGHDT and CDR2 is YNNKEL (reference sequence). The CDR3 contains 15 residues. Trimming took 0 bases from V and 6 from J, leaving 12 bases between them. CDR3 sequence reads: CASSQDGTRFQPQHF. The CDR3 DNA reads TGTGCCAGCAGCCAAGATGGGACACGGTTTCAGCCCCAGCATTTT. Combining the CDR3 with reference TRBV3-1 and TRBJ1-5 gives the whole variable domain DTAVSQTPKYLVTQMGNDKSIKCEQNLGHDTMYWYKQDSKKFLKIMFSYNNKELIINETVPNRFSPKSPDKAHLNLHINSLELGDSAVYFCASSQDGTRFQPQHFGDGTRLSIL.

In its sample, this clonotype was seen many times. This chain links TRBV15 with TRBJ1-1, with D hard to call. This CDR3 is 12 amino acids long. Germline V gene data show CDR1 as LNHNV and CDR2 as YYDKDF (reference sequence). V lost 3 bases and J 3 bases, leaving 5 bases between the germline ends. The CDR3 loop is CATSRADTEAFF. CDR3 bases: TGTGCCACCAGCAGGGCGGACACTGAAGCTTTCTTT.

Worth noting for this clonotype: Given a much more abundant clone one base away, this may be a read error. This CDR3 reads CASSRKVWEAGPTEQYF. CDR3 bases: TGTGCCAGCAGCAGAAAAGTGTGGGAAGCGGGACCGACCGAGCAGTACTTC. The chain employs TRBV27 and TRBJ2-7; 7 nucleotides agree with TRBD2. Germline-derived CDR1 and CDR2 are MNHEY and SMNVEV (reference sequence). The CDR3 has 17 residues. V lost 6 bases and J lost 6; bases outside the gene matches: 20.

This clonotype was recorded at least ten times. V usage is TRBV7-2 and J usage is TRBJ1-1, with a tentative D call TRBD1 (5 bases). The CDR3 totals 12 residues. V gave up 2 bases and J gave up 11 bases, with 12 bases separating them. Germline values: CDR1 SGHTA, CDR2 FQGNSA. CDR3 nucleotide sequence: TGTGCCAGCAGCTTACCAGGGTTAGCGGCTTTCTTT. Its translation: CASSLPGLAAFF.

The genes are TRBV5-1 and TRBJ2-5, with TRBD2 identical over 8 bases. The CDR3 has 14 residues. V dropped 5 bases and J dropped 5; count of bases not matched to a gene: 8. Germline V gives CDR1 SGHRS, CDR2 YFSETQ. CDR3 residues: CASSNGGGTETQYF. CDR3 nucleotide sequence: TGCGCCAGCAGTAACGGCGGGGGGACGGAGACCCAGTACTTC.

This clonotype was counted many times. CDR3 nucleotide sequence: TGTGCCTGGAGTGAATGGGGGTTACCCTACGAGCAGTACTTC. Translated, it gives CAWSEWGLPYEQYF. V gene TRBV30 combines with J gene TRBJ2-7; either TRBD1 or TRBD2 may fit D (5 bases each). This CDR3 contains 14 residues. Germline V gene lookup returns CDR1 GTSNPN and CDR2 SVGIG (reference sequence). V dropped 1 base and J dropped 2 bases, with 12 bases sitting between them. The full variable domain, rest sourced from reference TRBV30 and TRBJ2-7, is SQTIHQWPATLVQPVGSPLSLECTVEGTSNPNLYWYRQAAGRGLQLLFYSVGIGQISSEVPQNLSASRPQDRQFILSSKKLLLSDSGFYLCAWSEWGLPYEQYFGPGTRLTVT.

This clonotype has just a few counts. The chain joins TRBV7-8 to TRBJ1-6, with D possibly TRBD1 on 6 matching bases. Looked up from germline, CDR1 is SGHVS and CDR2 is FQNEAQ. Trimming removed 3 bases at V and 4 bases at J, with 10 bases between. This CDR3 is 15 amino acids long. The CDR3 here is CASSLAQGYNSPLHF. CDR3 nucleotide sequence: TGTGCCAGCAGCTTGGCACAGGGTTATAATTCACCCCTCCACTTT.

This clonotype was seen once. This sequence may be a read error, since a much larger clone differs from it by one base. The CDR3 DNA follows: TGTGCCGGCAGTATGAATCTGGGCCTTAATGAAAAACTGTTTTTT. It codes for CAGSMNLGLNEKLFF. The chain joins TRBV12-3 or TRBV12-4 to TRBJ1-4; D unresolved. The CDR3 consists of 15 residues.

This clonotype was counted at least ten times. V and J are TRBV27 and TRBJ1-1; 9 bases are shared with TRBD1. The trim removed 7 bases at V and 6 bases at J, leaving 18 bases unmatched. The CDR3 has 17 residues. CDR1 is MNHEY and CDR2 is SMNVEV in the germline V gene (reference sequence). The CDR3 loop is CASNIYWSPGQGAEAFF. The DNA for the CDR3 is TGTGCCAGCAACATATACTGGTCCCCGGGACAGGGCGCTGAAGCTTTCTTT.

This clonotype showed up many times. This chain links TRBV7-9 with TRBJ2-2; no clear D gene. CDR1 is SEHNR, CDR2 FQNEAQ, per germline (reference sequence). The CDR3 loop spans 16 amino acids. The V and J ends lost 1 base and 1 base respectively, with 10 bases between them. In nucleotides, the CDR3 is TGTGCCAGCAGCTTAGACGGCGGAGTGAACACCGGGGAGCTGTTTTTT. This sequence encodes CASSLDGGVNTGELFF.

This clonotype was picked up many times. The rearrangement uses TRBV12-5 and TRBJ2-1, with 12 nucleotides matching TRBD2. Germline V gene lookup returns CDR1 LGHNT and CDR2 FRNRAP. The junction had 6 bases not matched to a gene; V was cut back by 5 bases and J by 7 bases. The CDR3 runs to 15 residues. The CDR3 region is CASGPLAGGGNEQFF. CDR3 sequence (DNA): TGTGCTAGTGGTCCTCTAGCGGGAGGGGGGAATGAGCAGTTCTTC.

The sample holds many counts of this clonotype. The CDR3 DNA follows: TGTGCCAGCAGTATGGGAGACAGGACCTACAATGAGCAGTTCTTC. This sequence encodes CASSMGDRTYNEQFF. The rearrangement joins TRBV28 to TRBJ2-1, with D possibly being TRBD1 (6 bases). This CDR3 is built from 15 residues. The V and J ends lost 5 bases and 2 bases respectively, with 13 bases between them. Germline V gene data show CDR1 as MDHEN and CDR2 as SYDVKM.

This clonotype has just a few counts. The gene calls are TRBV6-1 and TRBJ2-2; possibly TRBD2 for D (5 bases). Germline V CDR1 and CDR2: MNHNS, SASEGT. With 7 bases removed from V and 5 bases from J, the gap between germline ends came to 17 bases. The CDR3 extends over 15 amino acids. The CDR3 DNA follows: TGTGCCAGCAAGGAAGGGAGTTTTGGGACCGGGGAGCTGTTTTTT. Residues: CASKEGSFGTGELFF.